These 22 T cell receptor beta chains were all obtained from the same sample, sequenced in a study of vaccination and CD4 T cells after COVID-19. These receptors are not linked to any known antigen. Treatment specified: approximately 9-day PBMC culture with coronavirus spike peptide pools or control peptides (ViraFEST assay). Sequence data for DNA of cultured CD4+ T cells were generated by the Oncomine TCR Beta short-read assay. TCRdb fed the PCR reads into MiXCR, producing one record per CDR3 protein. The table has fewer than 15,000 distinct CDR3 sequences, about 74% seen once. The material was CD4+ T cells from blood, cultured in vitro, obtained after SARS-CoV-2 vaccination. The origin of the receptors is a human donor who received a COVID-19 vaccine.

V is TRBV2 and J is TRBJ2-2; TRBD1 matches 9 bases. Germline V gene lookup returns CDR1 SNHLY and CDR2 FYNNEI. Trimming cost V 6 bases and J 6 bases; bases outside gene matches: 5. The CDR3 has 14 residues. The CDR3 reads CASRGQGWAGELFF. DNA of the CDR3: TGTGCCAGCAGGGGACAGGGATGGGCCGGGGAGCTGTTTTTT.

V is TRBV21-1 and J is TRBJ2-3; the D segment call TRBD1 is taken from the table without a DNA check. TRBV21-1 represents a pseudogene. The CDR3 extends over 15 amino acids. The DNA for the CDR3 is TGTGCCAGCAGCAAAGTGCGGGGGTACACAGATACGCAGTATTTT. Translation gives CASSKVRGYTDTQYF.

The V call is TRBV7-8, the J call TRBJ2-3, with D perhaps matching TRBD1 (7 bases). This CDR3 has 16 amino acids. Germline-derived CDR1 and CDR2 are SGHVS and FQNEAQ. Trimming removed 5 bases at V and 1 base at J, with 16 bases between. CDR3 protein: CASSPIGRGGTDTQYF. The CDR3 coding sequence is TGTGCCAGCAGCCCCATCGGCAGGGGGGGCACAGATACGCAGTATTTT.

V is TRBV19 and J is TRBJ1-5; D might be TRBD1 (6 bases). V shed 3 bases and J shed 1 base, with 7 bases lying between them. Germline-derived CDR1 and CDR2 are LNHDA and SQIVND (reference sequence). The CDR3 totals 14 residues. The CDR3 is CASSITGSNQPQHF. The CDR3 DNA is TGTGCCAGTAGTATTACAGGGAGCAATCAGCCCCAGCATTTT.

J is TRBJ1-2 and V is TRBV15, with D perhaps TRBD1 (6 bases). CDR3 length: 13 amino acids. Trimming cost V 5 bases and J 6 bases, with 13 bases left between them. CDR1 is LNHNV, CDR2 YYDKDF, per germline (reference sequence). The DNA for the CDR3 is TGTGCCACCAGCGGGATTAGGGGGGATGGCTACACCTTC. It is translated as CATSGIRGDGYTF. The full variable domain, rest sourced from reference TRBV15 and TRBJ1-2, is DAMVIQNPRYQVTQFGKPVTLSCSQTLNHNVMYWYQQKSSQAPKLLFHYYDKDFNNEADTPDNFQSRRPNTSFCFLDIRSPGLGDTAMYLCATSGIRGDGYTFGSGTRLTVV.

J is TRBJ2-2 and V is TRBV6-1; no reliable D call. This CDR3 has 11 amino acids. Germline V gene lookup returns CDR1 MNHNS and CDR2 SASEGT. V was pared by 6 bases and J by 5 bases, with 4 bases between. CDR3 region: CASRRTGELFF. CDR3 in DNA: TGTGCCAGCAGAAGAACCGGGGAGCTGTTTTTT.

Only a few counts were recorded for this clonotype. The chain couples TRBV19 to TRBJ1-5; D gene unclear. V lost 6 bases, J lost 6 bases, and 12 bases lay in between. The length of the CDR3 is 13 residues. Germline-derived CDR1 and CDR2 are LNHDA and SQIVND (reference sequence). The CDR3 region is CASSLSAAQPQHF. The DNA of the CDR3 is TGTGCCAGTAGCCTTAGTGCTGCTCAGCCCCAGCATTTT.

J is TRBJ1-5 and V is TRBV12-3 or TRBV12-4; TRBD1 might be the D (5 bases). The V and J ends lost 5 bases and 9 bases respectively, with 11 bases between them. This CDR3 contains 12 residues. CDR3 loop: CASSPSGRPQHF. CDR3 sequence (DNA): TGTGCCAGCAGTCCATCGGGGCGGCCCCAGCATTTT.

This chain links TRBV2 with TRBJ1-5, with D possibly matching TRBD1 (6 bases). Deletions cut 4 bases from V and 5 bases from J, with 12 bases between. Germline V gene lookup returns CDR1 SNHLY and CDR2 FYNNEI. The CDR3 runs to 14 residues. CDR3 loop: CASSADTGYQPQHF. CDR3 bases: TGTGCCAGCAGTGCCGACACAGGGTATCAGCCCCAGCATTTT.

This clonotype was counted between two and nine times. V usage is TRBV7-2 and J usage is TRBJ2-1; 10 bases align to TRBD2. Losses at the gene ends were 4 bases for V and 3 bases for J; bases not matched to a gene: 3. Germline V lookup: CDR1 SGHTA, CDR2 FQGNSA. This CDR3 comprises 15 residues. DNA of the CDR3: TGTGCCAGCAGCTCGCCTAGCGGGGGCTACAATGAGCAGTTCTTC. Amino acids: CASSSPSGGYNEQFF.

The V gene is TRBV20-1, the J gene TRBJ1-2; TRBD1 is a possible D gene (5 bases). CDR3 length: 12 amino acids. V was cut by 5 bases and J by 6 bases, with 13 bases left in between. Germline V gene lookup returns CDR1 DFQATT and CDR2 SNEGSKA (reference sequence). The CDR3 region is CSASGPSDGYTF. The CDR3 coding sequence is TGCAGTGCTTCGGGACCGTCGGATGGCTACACCTTC.

The rearrangement links TRBV20-1 to TRBJ1-1; no clear D. The CDR3 is 13 amino acids. The germline V gene has CDR1 DFQATT and CDR2 SNEGSKA (reference sequence). The CDR3 here is CGTSFGISTEAFF. The CDR3 DNA follows: TGCGGAACCTCCTTTGGGATATCGACTGAAGCTTTCTTT.

The CDR3 here is CASSLSMGGGIDTQYF. The CDR3 nucleotides read TGTGCCAGCAGCTTAAGTATGGGGGGGGGCATAGATACGCAGTATTTT. The chain couples TRBV11-2 to TRBJ2-3; D possibly corresponds to TRBD2 (7 bases). The CDR3 extends over 16 amino acids. In germline, CDR1 is SGHAT, CDR2 FQNNGV. Deletions cut 2 bases from V and 5 bases from J, with 17 bases between.

The chain employs TRBV30 and TRBJ1-1; TRBD1 might be the D (5 bases). The V gene lost 4 bases and the J gene lost 11 bases, with 14 bases spanning the gap. The germline gives CDR1 GTSNPN, CDR2 SVGIG (reference sequence). The CDR3 has 11 residues. CDR3 in amino acids: CAWNKGRIAFF. The CDR3 nucleotides read TGTGCCTGGAACAAGGGGCGGATTGCTTTCTTT.

This clonotype was seen a single time. The chain is built from TRBV6-1 and TRBJ2-2; 7 bases fit TRBD1. Trimming at V came to 5 bases and at J to 2 bases, leaving 5 bases not matched to a gene. The CDR3 totals 15 residues. Germline loops: CDR1 MNHNS, CDR2 SASEGT. The CDR3 nucleotides are TGTGCCAGCAGTCAAGGGGACAGCAACACCGGGGAGCTGTTTTTT. Translated, it gives CASSQGDSNTGELFF.

The rearrangement uses TRBV19 and TRBJ1-2; D is unresolved. Germline values: CDR1 LNHDA, CDR2 SQIVND (reference sequence). The V gene lost 5 bases and the J gene lost 4 bases, with 17 bases spanning the gap. This CDR3 has 15 residues. In nucleotides, the CDR3 is TGTGCCAGTAGTCCCCCAGCGAGCCGGCCCTATGGCTACACCTTC. It translates to CASSPPASRPYGYTF.

This clonotype has just one count. The chain has TRBV7-9 and TRBJ1-6, with a tentative D call TRBD1 (6 bases). Germline loops: CDR1 SEHNR, CDR2 FQNEAQ (reference sequence). The V end lost 2 bases, the J end lost 1 base, and 6 bases lay between the germline ends. The CDR3 contains 15 residues. The CDR3 region is CASSLQGSYNSPLHF. The CDR3 region has the DNA TGTGCCAGCAGCTTACAGGGGTCCTATAATTCACCCCTCCACTTT.

The J gene is TRBJ1-2, the V gene TRBV12-5; D is possibly TRBD1 (5 bases). This CDR3 is 14 amino acids long. The ends were cut back, 2 bases at V and 2 bases at J, with 9 bases in the middle. CDR1 and CDR2 (germline): LGHNT, FRNRAP. The CDR3 protein is CASGLSGTNYGYTF. In nucleotides, the CDR3 is TGTGCTAGTGGTTTGTCAGGGACGAACTATGGCTACACCTTC.

The gene calls are TRBV5-4 and TRBJ2-1; TRBD2 agrees at 8 bases. The CDR3 consists of 16 residues. The V gene end was trimmed by 5 bases and the J gene end by 9 bases; junction bases not matched to a gene: 16. The germline CDR1 and CDR2 sequences are SGHNT and YYREEE (reference sequence). CDR3 loop: CASRPSNRPLAGEQFF. CDR3 coding DNA: TGTGCCAGCAGGCCGTCCAACAGACCTCTAGCGGGTGAGCAGTTCTTC.

The rearrangement uses TRBV21-1 and TRBJ1-1. TRBV21-1 is an annotated pseudogene. The CDR3 is 15 residues long. The chain's CDR3 is CASSKAGRMNTEAFF. The CDR3 DNA reads as TGTGCCAGCAGCAAAGCCGGCAGGATGAACACTGAAGCTTTCTTT.

The chain combines TRBV2 with TRBJ2-5; no clear D gene. V was shortened by 3 bases and J by 3 bases, with 5 bases between the two germline ends. The CDR3 has 12 amino acids. Per germline, CDR1 SNHLY and CDR2 FYNNEI. CDR3 DNA: TGTGCCAGCAGTGACTTAAAAGAGACCCAGTACTTC. It translates to CASSDLKETQYF.

This clonotype was seen only once. The CDR3 reads CASSASEAKNIQYF. The CDR3 DNA sequence: TGTGCCAGCAGTGCCTCAGAAGCCAAAAACATTCAGTACTTC. The chain employs TRBV6-1 and TRBJ2-4; no reliable D call. Germline V gives CDR1 MNHNS, CDR2 SASEGT. Deletions cut 4 bases from V and 0 bases from J, with 7 bases between. The CDR3 loop spans 14 amino acids.